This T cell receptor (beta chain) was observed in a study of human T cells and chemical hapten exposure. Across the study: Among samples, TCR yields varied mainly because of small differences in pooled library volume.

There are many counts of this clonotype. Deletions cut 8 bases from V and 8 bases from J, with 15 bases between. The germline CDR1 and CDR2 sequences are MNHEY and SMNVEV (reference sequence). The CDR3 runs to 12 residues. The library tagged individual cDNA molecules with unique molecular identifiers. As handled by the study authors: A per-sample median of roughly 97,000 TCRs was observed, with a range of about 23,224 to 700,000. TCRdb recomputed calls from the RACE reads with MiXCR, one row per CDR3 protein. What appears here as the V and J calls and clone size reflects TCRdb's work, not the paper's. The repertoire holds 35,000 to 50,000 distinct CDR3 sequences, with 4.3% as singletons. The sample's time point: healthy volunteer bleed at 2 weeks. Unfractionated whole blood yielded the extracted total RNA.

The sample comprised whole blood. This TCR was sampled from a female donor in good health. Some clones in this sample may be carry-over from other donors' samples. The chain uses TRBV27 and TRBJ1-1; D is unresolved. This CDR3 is CASGAPGREAFF. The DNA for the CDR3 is TGTGCCAGCGGCGCGCCTGGTAGAGAAGCTTTCTTT.